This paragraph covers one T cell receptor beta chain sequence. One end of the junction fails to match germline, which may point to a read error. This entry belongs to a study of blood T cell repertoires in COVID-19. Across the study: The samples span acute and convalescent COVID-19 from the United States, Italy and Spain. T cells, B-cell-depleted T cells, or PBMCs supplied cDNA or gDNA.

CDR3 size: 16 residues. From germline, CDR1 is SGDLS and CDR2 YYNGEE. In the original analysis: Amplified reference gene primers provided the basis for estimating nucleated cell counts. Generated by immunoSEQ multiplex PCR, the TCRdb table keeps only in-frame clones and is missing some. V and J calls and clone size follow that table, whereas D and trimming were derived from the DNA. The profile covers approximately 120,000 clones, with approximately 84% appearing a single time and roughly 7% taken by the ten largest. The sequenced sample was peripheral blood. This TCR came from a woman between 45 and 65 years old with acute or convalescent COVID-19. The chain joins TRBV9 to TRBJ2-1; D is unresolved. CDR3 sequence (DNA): TGTGCCAGCAGCGTAACGGGTCATGCCTCCTCCAATGAGCAGTTCTTC. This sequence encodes CASSVTGHASSNEQFF.